This T cell receptor beta chain was observed in a study of shared clonotypes between healthy human individuals. Looking at the study overall: The donor pool was made up of a couple of women and three men aged 18 to 49. Study observations and caveats: Only blood was sampled, and tissue TCR repertoires likely differ from blood ones.

Running of the assay took place at deep level. Every subset's genomic DNA went evenly onto several immunoSEQ plates. Assay: immunoSEQ multiplex PCR; the TCRdb copy retains only in-frame clones and omits some. This sample has over 2 million clones, with 85% to 95% found just once. Naive CD8 cells were CD45RO-negative, positively selected for CCR7, excluding terminally differentiated effector memory CD45RA+ cells. Comments on this clone: Its target is unknown.

The CDR3 runs to 14 residues. Trimming removed 5 bases at V and 6 bases at J, with 17 bases between. Looked up from germline, CDR1 is LNHNV and CDR2 is YYDKDF (reference sequence). V is TRBV15 and J is TRBJ2-7; D is uncertain. The sample consisted of naive CD8+ T cells sorted from blood. The TCR comes from a man aged 18-30 years in good health. The CDR3 loop reads CATSPSRGPSEQYF. The DNA of the CDR3 is TGTGCCACCAGCCCGTCTAGAGGACCGAGCGAGCAGTACTTC.